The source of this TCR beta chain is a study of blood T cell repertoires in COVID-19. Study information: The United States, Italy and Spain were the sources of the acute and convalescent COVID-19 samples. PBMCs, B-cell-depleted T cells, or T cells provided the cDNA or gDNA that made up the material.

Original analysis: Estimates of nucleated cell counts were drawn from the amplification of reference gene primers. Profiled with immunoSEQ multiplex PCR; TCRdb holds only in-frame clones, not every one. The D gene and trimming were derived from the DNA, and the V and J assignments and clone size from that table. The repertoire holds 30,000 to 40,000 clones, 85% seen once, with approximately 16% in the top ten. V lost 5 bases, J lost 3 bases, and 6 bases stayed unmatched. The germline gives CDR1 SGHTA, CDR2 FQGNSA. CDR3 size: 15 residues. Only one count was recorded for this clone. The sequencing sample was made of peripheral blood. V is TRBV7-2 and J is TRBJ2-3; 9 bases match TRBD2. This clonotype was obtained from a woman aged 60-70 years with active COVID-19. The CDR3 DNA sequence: TGTGCCAGCAGCGTGGGGCTAGCGGGAACAGATACGCAGTATTTT. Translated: CASSVGLAGTDTQYF.